This is a list of T cell receptor beta chains from one sample in a study of OX40 agonist ivuxolimab in advanced cancers. This table comes from immunoSEQ multiplex PCR, and its TCRdb copy is limited to in-frame clones, with some not included. The sample carries 53,000 or so clones, about four fifths recorded once. The input for sequencing was CD4+ or CD8+ T cells sorted from blood, taken in a trial of the OX40 agonist ivuxolimab. These receptors came from an adult with an advanced solid tumor such as melanoma, head and neck, liver or kidney cancer. CDR3s include the opening cysteine and the closing phenylalanine or tryptophan. The D gene is left open where the match is weak. Clone size is given for some rows only: seen once, a few or many times, or a class if the clone is expanded.

CDR3aa: CASRGGTRSNQPQHF
CDR3nt: TGTGCCAGCAGAGGGGGCACTCGGAGCAATCAGCCCCAGCATTTT
v_gene: TRBV6-5
abundance: once
d_gene: TRBD1
j_gene: TRBJ1-5

CDR3aa: CASRFGSEAFF
CDR3nt: TGCGCCAGCAGATTTGGCAGTGAAGCTTTCTTT
v_gene: TRBV10-2
abundance: -
d_gene: -
j_gene: TRBJ1-1

CDR3aa: CASSLGTVQNYGYTF
CDR3nt: TGTGCCAGCAGCTTGGGGACAGTTCAAAACTATGGCTACACCTTC
v_gene: TRBV7-8
abundance: -
d_gene: TRBD1
j_gene: TRBJ1-2

CDR3aa: CASSLDRGLSDTQYF
CDR3nt: TGCGCCAGCAGCTTGGACAGGGGGCTCTCAGATACGCAGTATTTT
v_gene: TRBV5-1
abundance: -
d_gene: TRBD1
j_gene: TRBJ2-3

CDR3aa: CASSLIGAGGRTGELFF
CDR3nt: TGTGCCAGCAGCTTAATAGGTGCGGGAGGGCGAACCGGGGAGCTGTTTTTT
v_gene: TRBV7-9
abundance: -
d_gene: TRBD2
j_gene: TRBJ2-2

CDR3aa: CASSPPGRASSYEQYF
CDR3nt: TGTGCCAGCAGCCCCCCGGGGAGGGCAAGCTCCTACGAGCAGTACTTC
v_gene: TRBV5-4
abundance: -
d_gene: TRBD2
j_gene: TRBJ2-7

CDR3aa: CASSQTGLQETQYF
CDR3nt: TGTGCCAGCAGCCAAACAGGCCTACAAGAGACCCAGTACTTC
v_gene: TRBV5-6
abundance: -
d_gene: -
j_gene: TRBJ2-5

CDR3aa: CASSAEGSGRGDTQYF
CDR3nt: TGTGCCAGCAGCGCAGAGGGGAGCGGGAGAGGAGATACGCAGTATTTT
v_gene: TRBV4-2
abundance: -
d_gene: TRBD2
j_gene: TRBJ2-3

CDR3aa: CASITRTGELFF
CDR3nt: TGTGCCAGTATAACCCGCACCGGGGAGCTGTTTTTT
v_gene: TRBV19
abundance: -
d_gene: -
j_gene: TRBJ2-2

CDR3aa: CASRVGGNQPQHF
CDR3nt: TGCGCCAGCCGGGTGGGGGGCAATCAGCCCCAGCATTTT
v_gene: TRBV5-1
abundance: -
d_gene: -
j_gene: TRBJ1-5

CDR3aa: CATSRELAGPNSYEQYF
CDR3nt: TGTGCCACCAGCAGAGAACTAGCAGGACCCAACTCCTACGAGCAGTACTTC
v_gene: TRBV15
abundance: -
d_gene: -
j_gene: TRBJ2-7

CDR3aa: CASSLSGYEQYF
CDR3nt: TGTGCCAGCAGCTTAAGTGGCTACGAGCAGTACTTC
v_gene: TRBV5-5
abundance: -
d_gene: -
j_gene: TRBJ2-7

CDR3aa: CASSLEAASSGNTIYF
CDR3nt: TGTGCCAGCAGCTTGGAGGCCGCGAGCTCTGGAAACACCATATATTTT
v_gene: TRBV5-5
abundance: -
d_gene: -
j_gene: TRBJ1-3

CDR3aa: CASSRDTALRGYTF
CDR3nt: TGTGCCAGCAGCCGGGACACCGCTTTGAGGGGCTACACCTTC
v_gene: TRBV19
abundance: few
d_gene: -
j_gene: TRBJ1-2

CDR3aa: CAISEGGSVYEQYF
CDR3nt: TGTGCCATCAGTGAAGGAGGGTCCGTCTACGAGCAGTACTTC
v_gene: TRBV10-3
abundance: -
d_gene: -
j_gene: TRBJ2-7

CDR3aa: CASSRSRSGNTIYF
CDR3nt: TGTGCCAGCAGTCGGAGCCGATCTGGAAACACCATATATTTT
v_gene: TRBV7-8
abundance: -
d_gene: -
j_gene: TRBJ1-3

CDR3aa: CASSLRGGANQPQHF
CDR3nt: TGTGCCAGTAGTCTTCGTGGAGGGGCGAATCAGCCCCAGCATTTT
v_gene: TRBV19
abundance: -
d_gene: -
j_gene: TRBJ1-5

CDR3aa: CASSLGSALLRPGELFF
CDR3nt: TGTGCCAGCAGCTTAGGTTCGGCTCTTTTACGGCCCGGGGAGCTGTTTTTT
v_gene: TRBV11-2
abundance: -
d_gene: -
j_gene: TRBJ2-2

CDR3aa: CASSFDGVSTDTQYF
CDR3nt: TGTGCCAGCAGCTTCGATGGCGTCAGCACAGATACGCAGTATTTT
v_gene: TRBV7-9
abundance: -
d_gene: -
j_gene: TRBJ2-3

CDR3aa: CASSQLTGPTNEKLFF
CDR3nt: TGTGCCAGCAGCCAACTAACGGGGCCAACTAATGAAAAACTGTTTTTT
v_gene: TRBV5-4
abundance: -
d_gene: -
j_gene: TRBJ1-4

CDR3aa: CASSFNYFSSYNEQFF
CDR3nt: TGTGCCAGCAGCTTCAATTACTTTTCATCCTACAATGAGCAGTTCTTC
v_gene: TRBV5-8
abundance: -
d_gene: -
j_gene: TRBJ2-1

CDR3aa: CASSELSGRAGSYEQYF
CDR3nt: TGTGCCAGCAGTGAACTTAGCGGGAGGGCCGGTTCCTACGAGCAGTACTTC
v_gene: TRBV6-1
abundance: -
d_gene: TRBD2
j_gene: TRBJ2-7

CDR3aa: CASSLATGGRWMNTEAFF
CDR3nt: TGTGCCAGCAGCTTAGCAACAGGGGGCCGGTGGATGAACACTGAAGCTTTCTTT
v_gene: TRBV7-9
abundance: -
d_gene: TRBD1
j_gene: TRBJ1-1

CDR3aa: CASSRDPNYNEQFF
CDR3nt: TGTGCCAGCAGCCGGGACCCAAACTACAATGAGCAGTTCTTC
v_gene: TRBV27
abundance: -
d_gene: -
j_gene: TRBJ2-1

CDR3aa: CASSPEGGQPQHF
CDR3nt: TGTGCCAGCTCACCAGAGGGCGGTCAGCCCCAGCATTTT
v_gene: TRBV18
abundance: -
d_gene: -
j_gene: TRBJ1-5

CDR3aa: CASRDDRTIGSPLHF
CDR3nt: TGTGCCAGCAGAGATGACAGGACCATCGGTTCACCCCTCCACTTT
v_gene: TRBV2
abundance: once
d_gene: -
j_gene: TRBJ1-6

CDR3aa: CASSPHQGQGYTF
CDR3nt: TGTGCCAGCAGCCCCCACCAGGGTCAGGGCTACACCTTC
v_gene: TRBV7-2
abundance: -
d_gene: -
j_gene: TRBJ1-2

CDR3aa: CASSNYRGAYEQYF
CDR3nt: TGTGCCAGCAGCAACTACAGGGGAGCCTACGAGCAGTACTTC
v_gene: TRBV11-2
abundance: medium-sized
d_gene: TRBD1
j_gene: TRBJ2-7

CDR3aa: CAISASSYEQYF
CDR3nt: TGTGCCATCAGCGCTAGCTCCTACGAGCAGTACTTC
v_gene: TRBV10-3
abundance: -
d_gene: -
j_gene: TRBJ2-7

CDR3aa: CASSDPVRASDTQYF
CDR3nt: TGTGCCAGCAGTGATCCAGTCAGGGCCTCAGATACGCAGTATTTT
v_gene: TRBV2
abundance: -
d_gene: -
j_gene: TRBJ2-3

CDR3aa: CASSEGGAKNIQYF
CDR3nt: TGTGCCAGCAGTGAAGGCGGGGCCAAAAACATTCAGTACTTC
v_gene: TRBV2
abundance: -
d_gene: -
j_gene: TRBJ2-4

CDR3aa: CASRSNHYRERGDYGYTF
CDR3nt: TGTGCCAGCAGAAGCAATCACTACAGGGAGCGTGGGGACTATGGCTACACCTTC
v_gene: TRBV27
abundance: -
d_gene: -
j_gene: TRBJ1-2

CDR3aa: CASSFQGSNEKLFF
CDR3nt: TGCGCCAGCAGCTTCCAGGGCAGTAATGAAAAACTGTTTTTT
v_gene: TRBV5-1
abundance: -
d_gene: -
j_gene: TRBJ1-4

CDR3aa: CASSLVRPPYEQYF
CDR3nt: TGTGCCAGCAGCTTAGTCCGACCGCCCTACGAGCAGTACTTC
v_gene: TRBV7-9
abundance: -
d_gene: -
j_gene: TRBJ2-7